This T cell receptor beta chain was found in a study of circulating tumor DNA in untreated peripheral T-cell lymphoma. Whole-study findings and limits: Baseline tissues yielded about 82% and baseline serum roughly 70% tumor-specific clonotype detection.

Tumor tissue was collected at baseline, before treatment began. A note on this clone: Its specificity is not known.

Profiled with immunoSEQ multiplex PCR; TCRdb holds only in-frame clones, not every one. The top ten hold 55% of the sample, which has around 6,600 clones, 50% to 75% seen once. The origin of this receptor is a human donor with peripheral T-cell lymphoma. The sample taken for sequencing was tumor tissue.

CDR3 in amino acids: CASSLDGLAAYNEQFF. CDR3 coding DNA: TGTGCCAGCAGCTTAGACGGGCTAGCGGCCTACAATGAGCAGTTCTTC. The V call is TRBV7-5, the J call TRBJ2-1; TRBD2, the table's D call, was not compared with the DNA. TRBV7-5 is termed a pseudogene. The CDR3 totals 16 residues.